This record covers a single TCR beta chain. Its specificity is not known. This record belongs to a study of T cells in Graves' hyperthyroidism and ophthalmopathy. Amplification targeted TCR beta CDR3 regions from RNA transcripts. The TCR CDR3 first-round RT-PCR relied on the HTBI primer set. TCRdb re-analysed the multiplex PCR reads in MiXCR, keeping a single row per CDR3 protein. The sample shows roughly 500,000 distinct CDR3 sequences, roughly 45% of them seen only once. Study results and caveats: Ophthalmopathy got predicted by the model a median 6.5 months before its onset.

V lost 8 bases and J lost 5; bases outside the gene matches: 3. Germline values: CDR1 ENHRY, CDR2 SYGVKD. The CDR3 has 12 amino acids. The clonotype was recovered from an adult woman with Graves' disease, either hyperthyroidism or ophthalmopathy (not recorded which). V and J are TRBV10-3 and TRBJ1-5, with 7 bases matching TRBD1. Sample: peripheral blood or thyroid tissue (not recorded which). The CDR3 nucleotides read TGTGCCATCGGACAGGACTATCAGCCCCAGCATTTT. Translation: CAIGQDYQPQHF.